This T cell receptor beta chain was recorded in a study of blood T cell repertoires in COVID-19. As for the study in general: Italy, Spain and the United States were the sources of the convalescent and acute COVID-19 samples.

Profiled with immunoSEQ multiplex PCR; TCRdb holds only in-frame clones, not every one. The sample lists around 82,000 clones; over 75% were seen once. The sequence derives from a human donor in a cohort sampled during active COVID-19. Sample: peripheral blood.

CDR3 loop: CASSPTPRGLRQPQHF. As DNA, the CDR3 is TGTGCCAGCAGCCCGACGCCTAGGGGCTTGAGACAGCCCCAGCATTTT. The chain carries TRBV7-2 and TRBJ1-5, with a tentative D call TRBD1 (5 bases). Germline CDR1 and CDR2: SGHTA and FQGNSA. The ends were cut back, 5 bases at V and 7 bases at J, with 21 bases in the middle. The CDR3 has 16 amino acids.